This T cell receptor (beta chain) was profiled in a study of T cells in Graves' hyperthyroidism and ophthalmopathy. Study-wide findings and caveats: Within blood appeared most thyroid clonotypes that had expanded above 0.001.

The diagnoses drew upon clinical symptoms, serum thyroxine and TRAb, thyroid ultrasound and orbital computed tomography. Fresh peripheral blood, approximately 10 ml, was the source of the PBMCs. TCR beta CDR3 sequences were amplified from RNA transcripts. Primed by the HTBI set, a first-round RT-PCR was run on the TCR CDR3. TCRdb ran MiXCR on the multiplex PCR reads and lists one entry per CDR3 protein. The repertoire holds about 400,000 distinct CDR3 sequences, around 25% seen once, with over 70% in the top ten. The germline CDR1 and CDR2 sequences are MNHNS and SASEGT. The V end was cut by 6 bases, the J end by 4 bases, with 15 bases between. The CDR3 loop spans 14 amino acids. This clonotype appeared many times. The antigen is not known.

This TCR derives from a man in his forties or fifties with Graves' hyperthyroidism. Input material: blood. The chain combines TRBV6-1 with TRBJ1-1; D not resolved. DNA for the CDR3: TGTGCCAGCAGCCGCTTAAGGGAGTTCACTGAAGCTTTCTTT. It translates to CASSRLREFTEAFF.